The 30 T cell receptor beta chains given below trace back to one sample, sequenced in a study of CD8+ T cells in alopecia areata. RNA, once extracted, was reverse transcribed into cDNA for use as the sequencing template. Libraries were prepared by immunoSEQ multiplex PCR; TCRdb keeps only in-frame clonotypes and omits some of them. The repertoire holds about 3,300 clones, more than 60% seen once, with 4% to 5.5% in the top ten. Treatment: oral pan-JAK inhibitor, 5-10 mg twice daily. Alopecia areata patients had lesional scalp punch biopsies and peripheral blood taken from them. The source was skin, collected at week 24, from a patient treated with tofacitinib. Receptors originate from a human donor with alopecia areata.

V gene TRBV6-1 combines with J gene TRBJ2-2; perhaps TRBD2 as D (5 bases). Per germline, CDR1 MNHNS and CDR2 SASEGT. With 6 bases removed from V and 4 bases from J, the gap between germline ends came to 9 bases. The CDR3 totals 13 residues. The CDR3, as DNA: TGTGCCAGCAGCCGGACTTTCACCGGGGAGCTGTTTTTT. Encoded protein: CASSRTFTGELFF.

V is TRBV7-5 and J is TRBJ2-7; whether TRBD1, the table's D call, matches the DNA was not checked. TRBV7-5 is reported as a pseudogene. There are 12 residues in the CDR3. The CDR3 DNA is TGTGCCAGCAGCTTAGGGACAGCCGAGCAGTACTTC. As protein: CASSLGTAEQYF.

V and J are TRBV29-1 and TRBJ1-5; 7 bases agree with TRBD1. CDR3 length: 13 residues. The V gene's germline CDR1 is SQVTM and CDR2 ANQGSEA. Trimming at V came to 7 bases and at J to 3 bases, leaving 6 bases not matched to a gene. In DNA, the CDR3 is TGCAGCGCCGTGACAGGGAACAATCAGCCCCAGCATTTT. It codes for CSAVTGNNQPQHF.

The rearrangement joins TRBV7-2 to TRBJ1-2, with D tentatively TRBD1 (5 bases). This CDR3 contains 16 residues. Germline V gives CDR1 SGHTA, CDR2 FQGNSA. The ends were cut back, 2 bases at V and 5 bases at J, with 18 bases in the middle. The CDR3 sequence: CASSLSGTDGLYGYTF. Here the CDR3 DNA reads TGTGCCAGCAGCTTATCAGGGACCGATGGGTTATATGGCTACACCTTC. Looking up the rest from reference TRBV7-2 and TRBJ1-2 gives the full variable domain: GAGVSQSPSNKVTEKGKDVELRCDPISGHTALYWYRQSLGQGLEFLIYFQGNSAPDKSGLPSDRFSAERTGGSVSTLTIQRTQQEDSAVYLCASSLSGTDGLYGYTFGSGTRLTVV.

This clone occurred once. The chain links TRBV5-1 to TRBJ2-1; weak D call: TRBD2 (6 bases). Germline-derived CDR1 and CDR2 are SGHRS and YFSETQ. Trimming left V 7 bases short and J 1 base short, with 12 bases between. This CDR3 contains 14 residues. The CDR3 sequence: CASRWGDSYNEQFF. The CDR3 coding sequence is TGCGCCAGCCGGTGGGGGGATTCCTACAATGAGCAGTTCTTC.

V and J are TRBV10-3 and TRBJ2-2; no reliable D call. Germline values: CDR1 ENHRY, CDR2 SYGVKD. CDR3 size: 13 residues. Trimming took off 7 bases at V and 4 bases at J, with 10 bases between the two ends. CDR3 DNA sequence: TGTGCCATCACTCGGTCCGGCACCGGGGAGCTGTTTTTT. Amino acid sequence: CAITRSGTGELFF.

The gene calls are TRBV4-1 and TRBJ2-3, with 12 bases identical to TRBD2. CDR1 and CDR2 (germline): MGHRA, YSYEKL. The CDR3 totals 18 residues. The J segment lost 6 bases and the V segment lost 4 bases, leaving 14 bases of the junction unmatched. This chain's CDR3 is CASSLQEASGGARDTQYF. The DNA for the CDR3 is TGCGCCAGCAGCCTTCAGGAGGCTAGCGGGGGGGCTAGGGATACGCAGTATTTT.

This chain joins TRBV6-5 and TRBJ2-7; possibly TRBD1 for D (5 bases). The V gene lost 9 bases and the J gene lost 4 bases, with 22 bases spanning the gap. The CDR3 spans 15 residues. Germline V CDR1 and CDR2: MNHEY, SVGAGI. This CDR3 reads CASLSGRVGYYEQYF. The CDR3 DNA sequence: TGTGCCAGTTTATCTGGCAGGGTCGGATATTACGAGCAGTACTTC.

The V call is TRBV12-5, the J call TRBJ2-2; perhaps TRBD1 as D (5 bases). The germline gives CDR1 LGHNT, CDR2 FRNRAP. V gave up 5 bases and J gave up 4 bases, with 8 bases separating them. CDR3 length: 13 residues. CDR3 nucleotide sequence: TGTGCTAGTGGTCAGCAGGGCACCGGGGAGCTGTTTTTT. Translated, it gives CASGQQGTGELFF. The whole variable domain, filled in from reference TRBV12-5 and TRBJ2-2, reads DARVTQTPRHKVTEMGQEVTMRCQPILGHNTVFWYRQTMMQGLELLAYFRNRAPLDDSGMPKDRFSAEMPDATLATLKIQPSEPRDSAVYFCASGQQGTGELFFGEGSRLTVL.

The chain recombines TRBV19 with TRBJ2-2, with D tentatively TRBD1 (6 bases). Trimming cost V 2 bases and J 5 bases, with 15 bases left between them. The CDR3 runs 16 residues. The germline V gene has CDR1 LNHDA and CDR2 SQIVND (reference sequence). CDR3 sequence reads: CASSILSRGVTGELFF. The CDR3 nucleotides are TGTGCCAGTAGTATACTCAGCAGGGGAGTTACCGGGGAGCTGTTTTTT. The full variable domain, in which reference TRBV19 and TRBJ2-2 provide the parts outside the CDR3, is DGGITQSPKYLFRKEGQNVTLSCEQNLNHDAMYWYRQDPGQGLRLIYYSQIVNDFQKGDIAEGYSVSREKKESFPLTVTSAQKNPTAFYLCASSILSRGVTGELFFGEGSRLTVL.

The chain couples TRBV7-2 to TRBJ1-2, with D possibly matching TRBD1 (5 bases). In germline, CDR1 is SGHTA, CDR2 FQGNSA. The CDR3 totals 13 residues. The germline V and J ends were trimmed by 3 bases and 3 bases, with 8 bases remaining between them. The DNA of the CDR3 is TGTGCCAGCAGCTTGACAGTTTACTATGGCTACACCTTC. Translated: CASSLTVYYGYTF.

The rearrangement links TRBV19 to TRBJ2-7; 7 bases fit TRBD1. This CDR3 has 14 residues. Germline lookup yields CDR1 LNHDA and CDR2 SQIVND (reference sequence). With V trimmed by 3 bases and J by 7 bases, 9 bases remained unmatched. The DNA for the CDR3 is TGTGCCAGTAGTATCGGACAGGTTACGGGGGAGCAGTACTTC. Amino acid sequence: CASSIGQVTGEQYF. Full variable domain (remainder filled in from reference TRBV19 and TRBJ2-7): DGGITQSPKYLFRKEGQNVTLSCEQNLNHDAMYWYRQDPGQGLRLIYYSQIVNDFQKGDIAEGYSVSREKKESFPLTVTSAQKNPTAFYLCASSIGQVTGEQYFGPGTRLTVT.

The chain combines TRBV5-1 with TRBJ2-7; 9 nucleotides match TRBD1. The CDR3 loop spans 14 amino acids. V shed 4 bases and J 6 bases; nucleotides not matched to a gene: 8. Germline values: CDR1 SGHRS, CDR2 YFSETQ. In DNA, the CDR3 is TGCGCCAGCAGCACTGGGACAGGGAGCGTCGAGCAGTACTTC. It specifies CASSTGTGSVEQYF.

This clone has a handful of counts. The chain couples TRBV10-3 to TRBJ2-5; possible D gene TRBD1, 5 bases. Germline V gene lookup returns CDR1 ENHRY and CDR2 SYGVKD. Trimming pared 3 bases from V and 4 bases from J, leaving 12 bases between. CDR3 length: 14 residues. CDR3 nucleotides: TGTGCCATCAGTGACGACAGAGGTATAGAGACCCAGTACTTC. This translates into CAISDDRGIETQYF.

V is TRBV7-6 and J is TRBJ1-2; D is perhaps TRBD1 (6 bases). Germline CDR1 reads SGHVS; CDR2 reads FNYEAQ. Trimming took 5 bases from V and 0 from J, leaving 16 bases between them. The CDR3 length is 16 residues. The CDR3 spells CASSPGRGQSNYGYTF. The CDR3 DNA is TGTGCCAGCAGCCCCGGCCGAGGACAGTCTAACTATGGCTACACCTTC.

The rearrangement uses TRBV5-1 and TRBJ2-5; perhaps TRBD1 as D (6 bases). This CDR3 comprises 14 residues. V was clipped by 5 bases and J by 2 bases, with 13 bases between them. Germline values: CDR1 SGHRS, CDR2 YFSETQ. The CDR3, as DNA: TGCGCCAGCAGTCCGGCCAGGGGTCAAGAGACCCAGTACTTC. Protein product: CASSPARGQETQYF.

The V call is TRBV7-8, the J call TRBJ2-7, with 7 positions matching TRBD1. CDR1 SGHVS and CDR2 FQNEAQ come from the germline V gene. The CDR3 length is 17 residues. Losses at the gene ends were 4 bases for V and 2 bases for J; bases not matched to a gene: 14. The CDR3 bases are TGTGCCAGCAGCTCAACTCCCCGGGACAGTGATCCCTACGAGCAGTACTTC. Residues: CASSSTPRDSDPYEQYF.

The chain uses TRBV5-6 and TRBJ2-1, with a weak D call TRBD1 (5 bases). The CDR3 extends over 13 amino acids. V was pared by 3 bases and J by 5 bases, with 9 bases between. Germline CDR1 SGHDT, CDR2 YYEEEE. CDR3 amino acids: CASSSDSHNEQFF. CDR3 in DNA: TGTGCCAGCAGCTCCGACAGTCACAATGAGCAGTTCTTC.

The J gene is TRBJ2-3, the V gene TRBV2; the D call may be TRBD1 or TRBD2 (5 bases each). The germline V gene has CDR1 SNHLY and CDR2 FYNNEI. V dropped 11 bases and J dropped 2 bases, with 26 bases sitting between them. The CDR3 covers 17 residues. DNA of the CDR3: TGTGCCGGGCTCCAGAGGGACCTCTTTCCACCCACAGATACGCAGTATTTT. Translation gives CAGLQRDLFPPTDTQYF.

This sequence joins TRBV6-1 and TRBJ2-7; possible D gene TRBD1, 5 bases. V lost 5 bases and J 5 bases, leaving 16 bases between the germline ends. Germline V gene lookup returns CDR1 MNHNS and CDR2 SASEGT. The CDR3 extends over 14 amino acids. In DNA form, the CDR3 reads TGTGCCAGCAGTCCCAGGGTATCGGCGAACGAGCAGTACTTC. It encodes CASSPRVSANEQYF.

This clone was observed a single time. The chain couples TRBV4-1 to TRBJ1-4, with D possibly matching TRBD1 (5 bases). Trimming left V 1 base short and J 7 bases short, with 16 bases between. Germline V gene data show CDR1 as MGHRA and CDR2 as YSYEKL. The CDR3 extends over 16 amino acids. The CDR3, as DNA: TGCGCCAGCAGCCAAGTTATGGGTCCCCAGGGTGAAAAACTGTTTTTT. Protein: CASSQVMGPQGEKLFF.

This rearrangement joins TRBV2 to TRBJ2-5; TRBD2 matches 11 bases. Per germline, CDR1 SNHLY and CDR2 FYNNEI. The CDR3 totals 17 residues. Germline trimming cut 3 bases from V and 5 bases from J; bases unmatched to any gene: 11. The CDR3 reads CASSEPWLAGGKETQYF. The DNA for the CDR3 is TGTGCCAGCAGTGAGCCTTGGCTAGCGGGGGGAAAGGAGACCCAGTACTTC.

The CDR3 region has the DNA TGCGCCAGCAGTGAGTCGAGGGGGGGCAATTCACCCCTCCACTTT. As protein: CASSESRGGNSPLHF. The gene calls are TRBV10-2 and TRBJ1-6; a weak D match, TRBD1 (6 bases). V was trimmed by 0 bases and J by 7 bases, leaving 10 bases between them. Germline CDR1 reads WSHSY; CDR2 reads SAAADI. The CDR3 length is 15 residues.

This clone has a handful of counts. This rearrangement joins TRBV6-6 to TRBJ2-1; D ambiguous. Germline lookup yields CDR1 MNHNY and CDR2 SVGAGI (reference sequence). The CDR3 contains 11 residues. The V and J ends lost 6 bases and 5 bases respectively, with 5 bases between them. CDR3 residues: CASRLNNEQFF. In nucleotides, the CDR3 is TGTGCCAGCAGGCTAAACAATGAGCAGTTCTTC.

The chain combines TRBV19 with TRBJ1-2; possible D gene TRBD1, 6 bases. The V and J ends lost 6 bases and 4 bases respectively, with 15 bases between them. The CDR3 spans 14 residues. Germline values: CDR1 LNHDA, CDR2 SQIVND (reference sequence). CDR3 coding DNA: TGTGCCAGTAGCCAGCAGGGGACTTCCTATGGCTACACCTTC. The encoded protein is CASSQQGTSYGYTF.

The chain combines TRBV4-1 with TRBJ1-1; D gene uncertain. There are 11 residues in the CDR3. The V end lost 1 base, the J end lost 7 bases, and 4 bases lay between the germline ends. Per germline, CDR1 MGHRA and CDR2 YSYEKL. CDR3 nucleotides: TGCGCCAGCAGCCAAGGAGGTGAAGCTTTCTTT. Residues: CASSQGGEAFF.

V gene TRBV5-1 combines with J gene TRBJ2-1, with 8 bases that match TRBD2. The CDR3 is 15 amino acids. CDR1 and CDR2 (germline): SGHRS, YFSETQ. V dropped 2 bases and J dropped 7; count of bases not matched to a gene: 8. The CDR3: CASSFGGATRNEQFF. In DNA form, the CDR3 reads TGCGCCAGCAGCTTCGGGGGGGCAACGCGGAATGAGCAGTTCTTC. Filled out from reference TRBV5-1 and TRBJ2-1, the complete variable domain reads KAGVTQTPRYLIKTRGQQVTLSCSPISGHRSVSWYQQTPGQGLQFLFEYFSETQRNKGNFPGRFSGRQFSNSRSEMNVSTLELGDSALYLCASSFGGATRNEQFFGPGTRLTVL.

V and J are TRBV4-1 and TRBJ1-2, with D perhaps matching TRBD1 (6 bases). V was cut by 1 base and J by 7 bases, with 16 bases left in between. This CDR3 is built from 15 residues. Germline V gene data show CDR1 as MGHRA and CDR2 as YSYEKL. The CDR3 bases are TGCGCCAGCAGCCAAGGAGGGACACCTCAAGGTGGCTACACCTTC. Its protein product is CASSQGGTPQGGYTF.

This clone was detected a few times. The rearrangement uses TRBV6-6 and TRBJ1-1; no definite D call. The CDR3 runs to 14 residues. The V end was cut by 6 bases, the J end by 1 base, with 12 bases between. CDR1 MNHNY and CDR2 SVGAGI come from the germline V gene (reference sequence). The CDR3, as DNA: TGTGCCAGCAGCACCCCCCACTCGAACACTGAAGCTTTCTTT. Protein sequence: CASSTPHSNTEAFF.

The V call is TRBV19, the J call TRBJ2-7; D unclear. The CDR3 covers 11 residues. The germline V gene has CDR1 LNHDA and CDR2 SQIVND (reference sequence). V lost 5 bases to trimming and J lost 3 bases, with 5 bases between them. The CDR3 reads CASSFNYEQYF. CDR3 sequence (DNA): TGTGCCAGTAGTTTTAACTACGAGCAGTACTTC.